The clone carrying this TCR beta chain has a handful of counts. The data were obtained in a study of T cell changes during pregnancy in multiple sclerosis. V was shortened by 0 bases and J by 6 bases, with 6 bases between the two germline ends. CDR3 length: 12 residues. Germline V gene data show CDR1 as SGHRS and CDR2 as YFSETQ. The data were produced by immunoSEQ multiplex PCR, yet TCRdb's version contains in-frame clones alone and is incomplete. This sample has fewer than 80,000 clones, with approximately 95% found just once. The rearrangement uses TRBV5-1 and TRBJ1-2; D gene unclear. This receptor was identified in a female donor with multiple sclerosis, enrolled in a pregnancy study. The input for sequencing was CD4+ T cells from peripheral blood mononuclear cells, taken after pregnancy. The CDR3 coding sequence is TGCGCCAGCAGCTTGGGCGAGAATGGCTACACCTTC. It is translated as CASSLGENGYTF.